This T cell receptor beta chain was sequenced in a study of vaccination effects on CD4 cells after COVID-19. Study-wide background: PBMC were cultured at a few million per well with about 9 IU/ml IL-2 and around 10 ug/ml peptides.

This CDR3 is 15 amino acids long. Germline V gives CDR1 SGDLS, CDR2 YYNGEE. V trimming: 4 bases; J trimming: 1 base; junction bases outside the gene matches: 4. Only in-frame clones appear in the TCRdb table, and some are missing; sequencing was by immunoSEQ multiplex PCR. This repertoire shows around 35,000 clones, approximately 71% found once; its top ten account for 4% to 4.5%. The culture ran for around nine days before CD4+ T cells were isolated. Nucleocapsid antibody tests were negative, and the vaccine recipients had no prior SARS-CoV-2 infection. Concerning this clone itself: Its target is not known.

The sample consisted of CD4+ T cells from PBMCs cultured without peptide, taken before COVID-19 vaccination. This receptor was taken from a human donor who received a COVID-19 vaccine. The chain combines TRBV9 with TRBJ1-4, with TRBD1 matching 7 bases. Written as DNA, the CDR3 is TGTGCCAGCAGCTACAGGGGAAGAACTAATGAAAAACTGTTTTTT. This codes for CASSYRGRTNEKLFF.